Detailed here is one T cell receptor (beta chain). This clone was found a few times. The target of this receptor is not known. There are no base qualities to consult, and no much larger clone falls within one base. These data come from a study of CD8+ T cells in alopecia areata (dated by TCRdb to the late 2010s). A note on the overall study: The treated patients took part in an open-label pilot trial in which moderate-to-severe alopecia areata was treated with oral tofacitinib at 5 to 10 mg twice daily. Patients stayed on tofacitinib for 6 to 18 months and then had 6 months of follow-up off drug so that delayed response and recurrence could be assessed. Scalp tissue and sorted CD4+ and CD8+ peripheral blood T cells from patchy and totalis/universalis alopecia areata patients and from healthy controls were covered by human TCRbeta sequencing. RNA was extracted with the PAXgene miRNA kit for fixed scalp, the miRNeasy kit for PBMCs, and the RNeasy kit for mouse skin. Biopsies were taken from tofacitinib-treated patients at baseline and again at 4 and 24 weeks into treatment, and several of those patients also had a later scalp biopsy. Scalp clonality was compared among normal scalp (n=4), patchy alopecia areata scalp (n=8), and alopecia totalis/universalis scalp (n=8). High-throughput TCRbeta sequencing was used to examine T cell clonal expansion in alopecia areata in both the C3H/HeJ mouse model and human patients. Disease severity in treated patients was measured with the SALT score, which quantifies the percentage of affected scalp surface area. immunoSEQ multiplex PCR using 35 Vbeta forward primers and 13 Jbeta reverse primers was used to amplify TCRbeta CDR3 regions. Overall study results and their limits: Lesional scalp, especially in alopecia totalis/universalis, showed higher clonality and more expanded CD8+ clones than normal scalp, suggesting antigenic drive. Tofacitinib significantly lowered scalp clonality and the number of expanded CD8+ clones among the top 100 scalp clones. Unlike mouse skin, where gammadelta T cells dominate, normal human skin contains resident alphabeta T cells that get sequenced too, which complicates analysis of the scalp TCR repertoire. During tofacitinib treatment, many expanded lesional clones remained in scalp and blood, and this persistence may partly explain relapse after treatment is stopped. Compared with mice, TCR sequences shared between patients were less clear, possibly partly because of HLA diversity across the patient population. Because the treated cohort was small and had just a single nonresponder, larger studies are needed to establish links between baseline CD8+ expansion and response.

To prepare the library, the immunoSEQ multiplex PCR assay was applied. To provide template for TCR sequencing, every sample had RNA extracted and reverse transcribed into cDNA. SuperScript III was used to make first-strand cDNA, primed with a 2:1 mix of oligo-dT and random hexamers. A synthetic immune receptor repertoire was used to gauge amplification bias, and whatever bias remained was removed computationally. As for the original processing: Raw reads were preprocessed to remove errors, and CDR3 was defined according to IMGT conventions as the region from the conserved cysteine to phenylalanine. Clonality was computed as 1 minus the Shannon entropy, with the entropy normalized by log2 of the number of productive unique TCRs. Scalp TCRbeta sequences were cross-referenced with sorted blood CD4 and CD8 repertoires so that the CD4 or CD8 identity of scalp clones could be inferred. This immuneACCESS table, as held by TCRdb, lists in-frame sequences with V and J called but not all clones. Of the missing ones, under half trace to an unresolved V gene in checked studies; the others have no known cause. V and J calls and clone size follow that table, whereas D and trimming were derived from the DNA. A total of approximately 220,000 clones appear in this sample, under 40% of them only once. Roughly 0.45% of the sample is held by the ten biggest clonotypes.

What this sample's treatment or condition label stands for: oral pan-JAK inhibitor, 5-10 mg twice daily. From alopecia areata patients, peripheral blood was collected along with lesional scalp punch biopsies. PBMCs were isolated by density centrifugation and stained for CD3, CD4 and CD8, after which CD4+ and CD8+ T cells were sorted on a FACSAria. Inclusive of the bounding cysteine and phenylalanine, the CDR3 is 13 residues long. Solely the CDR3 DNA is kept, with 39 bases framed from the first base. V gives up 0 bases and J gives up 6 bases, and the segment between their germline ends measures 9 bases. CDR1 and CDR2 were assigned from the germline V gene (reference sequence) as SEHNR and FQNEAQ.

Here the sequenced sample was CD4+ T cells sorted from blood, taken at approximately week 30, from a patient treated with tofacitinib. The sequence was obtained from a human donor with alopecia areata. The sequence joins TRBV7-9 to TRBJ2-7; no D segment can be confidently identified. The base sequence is TGTGCCAGCAGCTTAGCGGTCAGCACCGAGCAGTACTTC. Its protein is CASSLAVSTEQYF.